These 10 T cell receptor beta chains were all obtained from the same sample, sequenced in a study of blood T cell repertoires in COVID-19 (dated by TCRdb to the early 2020s). Library method: the immunoSEQ multiplex PCR assay. Drawn from immuneACCESS, this table holds only the in-frame rearrangements with V and J called that TCRdb kept. Clones are partly lost; checked studies trace under half to an unresolved V gene and leave the rest unexplained. This sample gives 250,000 to 350,000 clones in total; around 84% of them show up just once. Clones ranked in the top ten supply roughly 1.5% of the sample. What was sequenced was peripheral blood. The receptors come from a human donor with COVID-19, enrolled during active disease. The donor label of this sample is uncertain.

This clone appeared many times. The chain employs TRBV5-1 and TRBJ1-1; TRBD1 agrees at 7 bases. There are 15 residues in the CDR3. The V gene end was trimmed by 2 bases and the J gene end by 0 bases; junction bases not matched to a gene: 4. CDR1 is SGHRS and CDR2 is YFSETQ in the germline V gene. CDR3: CASSFLGTVNTEAFF. The CDR3 nucleotides are TGCGCCAGCAGCTTTTTGGGGACAGTGAACACTGAAGCTTTCTTT. Looking up the rest from reference TRBV5-1 and TRBJ1-1 gives the full variable domain: KAGVTQTPRYLIKTRGQQVTLSCSPISGHRSVSWYQQTPGQGLQFLFEYFSETQRNKGNFPGRFSGRQFSNSRSEMNVSTLELGDSALYLCASSFLGTVNTEAFFGQGTRLTVV.

The rearrangement joins TRBV19 to TRBJ1-5; D gene uncertain. Germline V gene lookup returns CDR1 LNHDA and CDR2 SQIVND (reference sequence). The CDR3 sequence is 17 residues long. V lost 6 bases to trimming and J lost 1 base, with 19 bases between them. The CDR3 bases are TGTGCCAGTAGACCCTGGTGGGAGCATGAAAGCAATCAGCCCCAGCATTTT. Translation: CASRPWWEHESNQPQHF.

This clone was found a few times. The chain has TRBV19 and TRBJ1-5, with D perhaps TRBD1 (6 bases). This CDR3 has 13 amino acids. Trimming removed 8 bases from V and 7 bases from J, with 15 bases in between. Germline lookup yields CDR1 LNHDA and CDR2 SQIVND (reference sequence). The CDR3 DNA sequence: TGTGCCAGTGGGCAGGGGTTGGGCCAGCCCCAGCATTTT. It translates to CASGQGLGQPQHF.

This rearrangement joins TRBV24-1 to TRBJ2-3; 10 bases are shared with TRBD2. The CDR3 length is 13 residues. Germline V gene sequence: CDR1 KGHDR, CDR2 SFDVKD. The J segment lost 1 base and the V segment lost 9 bases, leaving 0 bases of the junction unmatched. CDR3 DNA sequence: TGTGCCACCGGGACTAGCGGCACAGATACGCAGTATTTT. This translates into CATGTSGTDTQYF.

CDR3 sequence: CAWNEGGVGPQHF. The CDR3 DNA reads as TGTGCCTGGAACGAGGGCGGTGTTGGGCCCCAGCATTTT. V usage is TRBV30 and J usage is TRBJ1-5, with D unresolved. This CDR3 comprises 13 residues. Trimming stripped 4 bases from V and 9 bases from J, with 16 bases between. In germline, CDR1 is GTSNPN, CDR2 SVGIG (reference sequence).

DNA for the CDR3: TGTGCCAGCAGTCCCCTTCCGGGGGGGGATCAGCCCCAGCATTTT. Amino acid sequence: CASSPLPGGDQPQHF. The V gene is TRBV28, the J gene TRBJ1-5; tentative D call: TRBD1 (5 bases). The ends were cut back, 5 bases at V and 5 bases at J, with 16 bases in the middle. The CDR3 contains 15 residues. CDR1 and CDR2 (germline): MDHEN, SYDVKM.

Concerning this clone: Other DNA variants within this sample encode the same CDR3. The chain carries TRBV5-1 and TRBJ1-1; the D is unclear. V lost 0 bases, J lost 3 bases, and 9 bases lay in between. CDR1 and CDR2 (germline): SGHRS, YFSETQ. The CDR3 sequence is 14 residues long. CDR3 in DNA: TGCGCCAGCAGCTTGGTAGGGAGCGACACTGAAGCTTTCTTT. Its protein product is CASSLVGSDTEAFF.

The gene calls are TRBV3-1 (or the pseudogene TRBV3-2) and TRBJ1-5, with D maybe TRBD1 (6 bases). The CDR3 covers 15 residues. The V end lost 1 base, the J end lost 4 bases, and 11 bases lay between the germline ends. Germline CDR1 and CDR2: LGHDT and YNNKEL (reference sequence). The CDR3 DNA reads TGTGCCAGCAGCCAAGCCGACAGGCCGAATCAGCCCCAGCATTTT. Its translation: CASSQADRPNQPQHF.

The CDR3: CASSWTGGIVMNTEAFF. The DNA for the CDR3 is TGTGCCAGCAGCTGGACAGGGGGCATCGTAATGAACACTGAAGCTTTCTTT. The chain couples TRBV5-4 to TRBJ1-1; 11 nucleotides match TRBD1. V was clipped by 3 bases and J by 0 bases; unmatched bases: 7. Germline loops: CDR1 SGHNT, CDR2 YYREEE (reference sequence). CDR3 length equals 17 residues. Full variable domain (remainder filled in from reference TRBV5-4 and TRBJ1-1): ETGVTQSPTHLIKTRGQQVTLRCSSQSGHNTVSWYQQALGQGPQFIFQYYREEENGRGNFPPRFSGLQFPNYSSELNVNALELDDSALYLCASSWTGGIVMNTEAFFGQGTRLTVV.

V and J are TRBV11-2 and TRBJ1-4, with D maybe TRBD1 (5 bases). This CDR3 comprises 15 residues. Germline V CDR1 and CDR2: SGHAT, FQNNGV. V dropped 1 base and J dropped 6 bases, with 12 bases sitting between them. CDR3 protein: CASSLVPGNDEKLFF. In DNA, the CDR3 is TGTGCCAGCAGCTTAGTCCCAGGGAATGATGAAAAACTGTTTTTT.